The 7 T cell receptor beta chains reported below all come from one sample, sequenced in a study of blood T cell repertoires in COVID-19. The protocol was immunoSEQ multiplex PCR, while the TCRdb copy is restricted to in-frame clones and leaves out a portion. The sample includes tens of thousands of clones, 85% to 90% of them seen just once. Sequencing was performed on peripheral blood. The receptors here all came from a man aged 45 to 65 with active COVID-19.

This chain connects TRBV11-3 to TRBJ2-4; TRBD2 is a possible D gene (5 bases). With 5 bases removed from V and 6 bases from J, the gap between germline ends came to 11 bases. In germline, CDR1 is SGHNT, CDR2 YENEEA. The CDR3 runs 13 residues. The CDR3 loop is CASSPGERNIQYF. CDR3 nucleotide sequence: TGTGCCAGCAGCCCCGGGGAACGAAACATTCAGTACTTC. Full variable domain (outside the CDR3, taken from reference TRBV11-3 and TRBJ2-4): EAGVVQSPRYKIIEKKQPVAFWCNPISGHNTLYWYLQNLGQGPELLIRYENEEAVDDSQLPKDRFSAERLKGVDSTLKIQPAELGDSAVYLCASSPGERNIQYFGAGTRLSVL.

The chain links TRBV2 to TRBJ2-3; D is undetermined. This CDR3 spans 13 amino acids. Trimming removed 4 bases from V and 0 bases from J, with 5 bases in between. Germline values: CDR1 SNHLY, CDR2 FYNNEI. In DNA, the CDR3 is TGTGCCAGCAGTGGAGAGAGCACAGATACGCAGTATTTT. Amino acid sequence: CASSGESTDTQYF.

The gene calls are TRBV5-1 and TRBJ2-1; D remains unclear. V was trimmed by 5 bases and J by 0 bases, leaving 6 bases between them. CDR1 and CDR2 (germline): SGHRS, YFSETQ. The CDR3 is made up of 13 amino acids. The CDR3 loop reads CASRTSSYNEQFF. Written as DNA, the CDR3 is TGCGCCAGCAGGACAAGCTCCTACAATGAGCAGTTCTTC.

This clone was detected a few times. The chain employs TRBV10-2 and TRBJ1-1, with TRBD1 identical over 7 bases. V lost 3 bases to trimming and J lost 1 base; unmatched junction nucleotides: 2. This CDR3 spans 14 amino acids. Germline assignment: CDR1 WSHSY and CDR2 SAAADI. The CDR3 region is CASSDNRGNTEAFF. In DNA, the CDR3 is TGCGCCAGCAGTGACAACAGGGGGAACACTGAAGCTTTCTTT.

J is TRBJ1-4 and V is TRBV29-1; D is unresolved. Germline lookup yields CDR1 SQVTM and CDR2 ANQGSEA. CDR3 length: 12 amino acids. V was trimmed by 7 bases and J by 0 bases, leaving 6 bases between them. The CDR3 here is CSATTTNEKLFF. CDR3 nucleotides: TGCAGCGCTACAACAACTAATGAAAAACTGTTTTTT.

This chain joins TRBV7-3 and TRBJ2-1, with 8 bases that match TRBD1. The CDR3 spans 16 residues. Trimming removed 5 bases from V and 2 bases from J; junction bases left unmatched: 8. Germline V CDR1 and CDR2: SGHTA, FQGTGA. The CDR3: CASSAYRGSAYNEQFF. The CDR3 coding sequence is TGTGCCAGCAGCGCTTACAGGGGGTCTGCCTACAATGAGCAGTTCTTC.

As DNA, the CDR3 is TGCAGTGCTAGTATACTAAATCACGAGAAATTTTCGCAGTTCTTC. Amino acids: CSASILNHEKFSQFF. The chain couples TRBV20-1 to TRBJ2-1, with D unresolved. This CDR3 contains 15 residues. Germline values: CDR1 DFQATT, CDR2 SNEGSKA (reference sequence). The ends were cut back, 3 bases at V and 12 bases at J, with 24 bases in the middle.